This is a list of T cell receptor beta chains from one sample in a study of shared clonotypes between healthy human individuals. Assay: immunoSEQ multiplex PCR; the TCRdb copy retains only in-frame clones and omits some. The sample gives a few million clones, approximately 94% of which show up once; over 0.12% is in the top ten. The sample consisted of naive CD4+ T cells sorted from blood. These receptors all stem from a man aged 18 to 35 in good health. CDR3s include the opening cysteine and the closing phenylalanine or tryptophan. Each record gives: J gene, V gene, D gene, clone size, CDR3 DNA, CDR3 protein. D genes are given only for firm matches. Size is omitted from some rows. Given values are once, few, many or a class for expanded clones.

J gene: TRBJ2-7; V gene: TRBV2; D gene: TRBD1; clone size: NA; CDR3 DNA: TGTGCCAGCACCCTGGACAGGAACAACGAGCAGTACTTC; CDR3 protein: CASTLDRNNEQYF
J gene: TRBJ1-5; V gene: TRBV28; D gene: NA; clone size: once; CDR3 DNA: TGTGCCAGCAGTTTATGGACAATTAGCAATCAGCCCCAGCATTTC; CDR3 protein: CASSLWTISNQPQHF
J gene: TRBJ1-4; V gene: TRBV4-1; D gene: NA; clone size: NA; CDR3 DNA: TGCGCCAGCAGCCGCGGAGCTGCAACTAATGAAAAACTGTTTTTT; CDR3 protein: CASSRGAATNEKLFF
J gene: TRBJ2-3; V gene: TRBV7-2; D gene: NA; clone size: NA; CDR3 DNA: TGTGCCAGCAGCCCGTGGAGGGGCACAGATACGCAGTATTTT; CDR3 protein: CASSPWRGTDTQYF
J gene: TRBJ1-2; V gene: TRBV4-1; D gene: TRBD1; clone size: NA; CDR3 DNA: TGCGCCAGCAGCCAAGCGGGGACAGGGTCCTATGGCTACACCTTC; CDR3 protein: CASSQAGTGSYGYTF
J gene: TRBJ1-6; V gene: TRBV5-1; D gene: TRBD1; clone size: NA; CDR3 DNA: TGCGCCAGCAGCCGGGACAGGGATAATTCACCCCTCCACTTT; CDR3 protein: CASSRDRDNSPLHF
J gene: TRBJ2-5; V gene: TRBV19; D gene: NA; clone size: NA; CDR3 DNA: TGTGCCAGTAGTATGGGTAGGGGAGAGACCCAGTACTTC; CDR3 protein: CASSMGRGETQYF
J gene: TRBJ1-6; V gene: TRBV7-8; D gene: TRBD1; clone size: NA; CDR3 DNA: TGTGCCAGCAGCTTAGGGGGCCAGGGGGGATTCGGTTCACCCCTCCACTTT; CDR3 protein: CASSLGGQGGFGSPLHF
J gene: TRBJ1-4; V gene: TRBV7-8; D gene: NA; clone size: NA; CDR3 DNA: TGTGCCAGCAGCTTACCGGGGGAAAAACTGTTTTTT; CDR3 protein: CASSLPGEKLFF
J gene: TRBJ1-3; V gene: TRBV11-2; D gene: TRBD1; clone size: NA; CDR3 DNA: TGTGCCAGCAGCTTATCCGGGACAGGGGGGTACTCTGGAAACACCATATATTTT; CDR3 protein: CASSLSGTGGYSGNTIYF
J gene: TRBJ2-5; V gene: TRBV5-4; D gene: TRBD2; clone size: NA; CDR3 DNA: TGTGCCAGCAGCTTGGGCGGGGGGCGAGAGACCCAGTACTTC; CDR3 protein: CASSLGGGRETQYF
J gene: TRBJ2-5; V gene: TRBV11-3; D gene: NA; clone size: NA; CDR3 DNA: TGTGCCAGCCCTGGAAATGGGGCCGGGGAGACCCAGTACTTC; CDR3 protein: CASPGNGAGETQYF
J gene: TRBJ2-3; V gene: TRBV14; D gene: NA; clone size: NA; CDR3 DNA: TGTGCCAGCAGCCAACAGGTCACAGATACGCAGTATTTT; CDR3 protein: CASSQQVTDTQYF
J gene: TRBJ2-6; V gene: TRBV6-5; D gene: NA; clone size: NA; CDR3 DNA: TGTGCCAGCAGTTACGGCAGCCTTTCTGGGGCCAACGTCCTGACTTTC; CDR3 protein: CASSYGSLSGANVLTF
J gene: TRBJ2-2; V gene: TRBV11-2; D gene: TRBD2; clone size: NA; CDR3 DNA: TGTGCCAGCAGCTTCGCCGGGACTACGAACACCGGGGAGCTGTTTTTT; CDR3 protein: CASSFAGTTNTGELFF
J gene: TRBJ2-7; V gene: TRBV13; D gene: NA; clone size: NA; CDR3 DNA: TGTGCCAGCAGCTTAGGTGGCGAGCAGTACTTC; CDR3 protein: CASSLGGEQYF
J gene: TRBJ1-5; V gene: TRBV19; D gene: NA; clone size: NA; CDR3 DNA: TGTGCCAGTAGTATCCCAGGGACTCAGCCCCAGCATTTT; CDR3 protein: CASSIPGTQPQHF
J gene: TRBJ1-5; V gene: TRBV7-5; D gene: NA; clone size: NA; CDR3 DNA: TGTGCCAGAAGCGGTTACTTAGGGTGCCCACATCAGCCCCAGCATTTT; CDR3 protein: CARSGYLGCPHQPQHF
J gene: TRBJ1-1; V gene: TRBV2; D gene: NA; clone size: NA; CDR3 DNA: TGTGCCAGCAGTGCATTTCTCGGGAACACTGAAGCTTTCTTT; CDR3 protein: CASSAFLGNTEAFF
J gene: TRBJ1-4; V gene: TRBV30; D gene: NA; clone size: NA; CDR3 DNA: TGTGCCTGGAGTGTACTAAGGTTTGGAAAACTGTTTTTT; CDR3 protein: CAWSVLRFGKLFF
J gene: TRBJ1-2; V gene: TRBV27; D gene: TRBD1; clone size: NA; CDR3 DNA: TGTGCCAGCAGTCCGGACAGGGGGAACTATGGCTACACCTTC; CDR3 protein: CASSPDRGNYGYTF
J gene: TRBJ2-1; V gene: TRBV19; D gene: TRBD2; clone size: NA; CDR3 DNA: TGTGCCAGTAGTCGGGGGGTAGGGAAGGTGTATGATAATGAGCAGTTCTTC; CDR3 protein: CASSRGVGKVYDNEQFF
J gene: TRBJ2-5; V gene: TRBV5-4; D gene: NA; clone size: NA; CDR3 DNA: TGTGCCAGCAGCCCGGATCCAGGGCCGGAGACCCAGTACTTC; CDR3 protein: CASSPDPGPETQYF
J gene: TRBJ2-7; V gene: TRBV4-3; D gene: NA; clone size: NA; CDR3 DNA: TGCGCCAGCAGCCAGGTCGTAGCGACGGCCGTCGAGCAGTACTTC; CDR3 protein: CASSQVVATAVEQYF
J gene: TRBJ1-1; V gene: TRBV9; D gene: NA; clone size: NA; CDR3 DNA: TGTGCCAGCAGCGTAGGTGGGGATGGCACTGAAGCTTTCTTT; CDR3 protein: CASSVGGDGTEAFF
J gene: TRBJ2-1; V gene: TRBV10-3; D gene: TRBD2; clone size: NA; CDR3 DNA: TGTGCCACCAAAGCGGGAGGGCCAATCGATGAGCAGTTCTTC; CDR3 protein: CATKAGGPIDEQFF
J gene: TRBJ1-4; V gene: TRBV2; D gene: TRBD1; clone size: NA; CDR3 DNA: TGTGCCAGCAGCACGCAGGGGGCGCAGGGTGAAAAACTGTTTTTT; CDR3 protein: CASSTQGAQGEKLFF
J gene: TRBJ1-6; V gene: TRBV7-8; D gene: TRBD1; clone size: NA; CDR3 DNA: TGTGCCAGCAGAGCCGACAGGGGCGAAAATTCACCCCTCCACTTT; CDR3 protein: CASRADRGENSPLHF
J gene: TRBJ2-7; V gene: TRBV20-1; D gene: NA; clone size: NA; CDR3 DNA: TGCAGTGCCAGGGGACTCAACGAGCAGTACTTC; CDR3 protein: CSARGLNEQYF